The rows below give T cell receptor beta chains drawn from one sample of a study of blood T cell repertoires in COVID-19. Only in-frame clones appear in the TCRdb table, and some are missing; sequencing was by immunoSEQ multiplex PCR. Of 6,000 to 9,500 clones listed, over 70% are singletons. Sequenced input: peripheral blood. All receptors come from a human donor in a cohort sampled during active COVID-19. Each CDR3 is given with its conserved first and last residue. Each record gives: J gene, D gene, V gene, CDR3 protein. D genes are given only for firm matches.

>TRBJ2-1|NA|TRBV7-8
CASSSSVGQFF
>TRBJ2-7|NA|TRBV30
CAWSVNRAYEQYF
>TRBJ2-3|TRBD2|TRBV7-2
CASSTRLAGNTDTQYF
>TRBJ1-1|TRBD1|TRBV7-3
CASSIYRGTEAFF
>TRBJ2-3|NA|TRBV6-1
CASSDTSGHRDTQYF
>TRBJ2-1|TRBD2|TRBV10-1
CASSEAGTSYNEQFF
>TRBJ1-2|TRBD1|TRBV29-1
CSAWTGNYGYTF
>TRBJ1-6|TRBD1|TRBV5-1
CASSLGTGGSLSGGSPLHF
>TRBJ1-2|TRBD1|TRBV28
CASSSRTGGKGYTF
>TRBJ1-5|TRBD1|TRBV27
CASSPGQESNQPQHF
>TRBJ2-5|TRBD2|TRBV25-1
CASSEFGGSPYF
>TRBJ2-3|TRBD2|TRBV6-5
CASSYSRRESTDTQYF
>TRBJ2-1|TRBD2|TRBV18
CASSPGSTGGPHNEQFF
>TRBJ1-2|NA|TRBV13
CASSLGSGGKGGYTF
>TRBJ2-1|TRBD1|TRBV28
CASSSEQGAPYNEQFF
>TRBJ2-1|TRBD2|TRBV24-1
CATSDPRDYLTYNEQFF
>TRBJ1-2|NA|TRBV14
CASSQLTGFYGYTF
>TRBJ2-1|TRBD2|TRBV2
CASSEGAGTYWTSGRFVQFF
>TRBJ2-1|TRBD2|TRBV19
CASSGTSGRAFGEQFF
>TRBJ2-5|NA|TRBV7-2
CASSLGGHPKETQYF
>TRBJ2-5|TRBD2|TRBV5-6
CASSLGLAGETQYF
>TRBJ2-1|TRBD1|TRBV14
CASSPRQGVRNEQFF
>TRBJ2-2|NA|TRBV3-1/TRBV3-2
CASSQLVPLFGTGELFF
>TRBJ1-2|NA|TRBV14
CASSQGRNYGYTF
>TRBJ2-2|TRBD1|TRBV24-1
CATSDFTRAGGMAGELFF
>TRBJ2-2|TRBD1|TRBV6-4
CASSDRTGPGGELFF
>TRBJ2-7|TRBD1|TRBV10-3
CAVETSGTGGVEQYF
>TRBJ2-1|TRBD1|TRBV29-1
CSVARDRAPINEQFF
>TRBJ2-2|TRBD1|TRBV24-1
CATRAPGGMDTGELFF
>TRBJ2-3|TRBD2|TRBV5-5
CASRSGSGTDTQYF
>TRBJ1-2|NA|TRBV5-4
CASSLAGHHGYTF
>TRBJ2-7|NA|TRBV4-1
CASSPGLSYEQYF
>TRBJ2-2|NA|TRBV5-1
CASSLGQNTGELFF
>TRBJ2-1|TRBD1|TRBV5-1
CASSPGTGSYNEQFF